This T cell receptor beta chain stems from a study of beta chain features in type 1 diabetes (dated by TCRdb to about 2018). Broadly, across the study: Patients and healthy donors did not differ in mean age, gender distribution, total cell number or subset yield. In the study, TCRB repertoires of sorted circulating CD4+ T cell subsets from recently diagnosed type 1 diabetes patients were compared with those of matched healthy donors. Whereas all 30 or so donors provided naive and central memory subsets, regulatory and stem cell-like memory subsets were isolated from just 8 patients and roughly 8 healthy donors. A total of about 110,000,000 sorted cells were examined across all samples, and a strong correlation was observed between cell number per subset and RNA yield. Here is what the overall study found, with its caveats: Naive, central memory and regulatory TCRB repertoires appeared to be more similar among patients than among healthy donors. In all four CD4+ subsets, TCRB CDR3 length was moderately but significantly shorter in type 1 diabetes patients. Because small numbers of individuals were included in the HLA sub-analyses, any influence of HLA type on TCRB rearrangement was left unresolved. Patients with type 1 diabetes made fewer insertions and deleted more nucleotides at VDJ recombination sites, implying thymic rearrangement abnormalities. PCR might favor shorter templates, but patient and control samples were amplified and corrected together, so any skew would affect both groups equally. Sequencing cDNA rather than genomic DNA could over-represent highly expressing activated cells, although activation and CD3 levels did not differ between groups.

As regards this clone: This clone's antigen is unknown. It has no much larger one-base neighbor in the sample; base qualities were not kept.

Each donor gave one peripheral blood draw, roughly 0.11 L on average, collected into heparinised tubes. A BD FACSAria II and a panel including CD45RO, CCR7, CD25, CD127, CD95 and CD27 were used to sort naive, central memory, regulatory and stem cell-like memory CD4+ T cells. Every sorted population had a purity above 95%. Right away, PBMCs were isolated by Lymphoprep density gradient centrifugation and were stained directly, with no culture step. Samples were stained and sorted in pairs, with one healthy donor and one patient per experiment, so that batch effects were minimized. The entire amount of isolated RNA was reverse transcribed using the High Capacity cDNA Reverse Transcription Kit, so the sequenced TCRB transcripts were expressed ones. Naive, central memory and regulatory T cell samples underwent deep immunoSEQ sequencing, averaging around 4 million total reads per sample. Sorted cells were lysed in RLT buffer, and RNA was extracted using DNase-treated RNeasy Micro or Mini kits according to cell number. Each cell subset was processed on its own to prevent cross-contamination, while patient and healthy donor samples were processed together. The immunoSEQ multiplex PCR was used to amplify TCRB sequences from cDNA, yielding 87-bp fragments that span the CDR3 region. The amplicons were sequenced using the Illumina HiSeq platform. In the original analysis: Synthetic template baselines were used to correct PCR bias computationally, reads within Hamming distance 2 were collapsed together, and singletons that could not be merged were discarded. Reads were aligned to IMGT to assign V, D and J genes, CDR3 length, and insertions or deletions at six rearrangement sites. Within each subset, clonotype counts were normalized to the number of sorted cells before true diversity and Gini coefficients were calculated with the tcR R package. The overlap coefficient, calculated on TCRB nucleotide sequences, was used to quantify repertoire sharing. Out-of-frame TCRB sequences from naive cells were analyzed to stand in for the pre-selection repertoire. TCRdb re-hosts the immuneACCESS table, in-frame sequences only. Its copies lack some clones; in the studies checked, an unresolved V gene accounts for under half of them, and the cause for the rest is not known. That table supplies the V and J calls and clone size; D and trimming were determined from the DNA. Within this sample are roughly 280,000 clones, with 24% of them counted one time only. Clones ranked in the top ten supply over 0.01% of the sample.

CDR1 is given as SGHDN and CDR2 as FVKESK, both from the germline V gene. Clipping removes 4 bases from V and 7 bases from J, with 11 as the unmatched junction base count. From the cysteine through the phenylalanine, the CDR3 covers 15 amino acids. Only CDR3 DNA remains: 45 bases, in frame from the first base. The sequence was obtained from a woman between 25 and 40 years old with type 1 diabetes. The material sequenced was naive CD4+ T cells from blood. The cell subset or site label for this specimen denotes: true naive CD4+ T cells. This sequence uses TRBV14 and TRBJ2-7, and 9 junction bases match TRBD2. For the CDR3, the sequence is CASSPIAGEIREQYF. The DNA is TGTGCCAGCAGCCCCATAGCGGGAGAGATCCGGGAGCAGTACTTC.